These 21 T cell receptor beta chains were sequenced from one sample in a study of T cell responses to AZD1222 COVID-19 vaccine. The method was immunoSEQ multiplex PCR; TCRdb's version includes in-frame clones alone and lacks a portion of them. The sample includes about 130,000 clones, over 80% of them seen just once. The sample in question was peripheral blood, obtained on day 0 of AZD1222 vaccination. Receptor source: an adult in good health.

This chain joins TRBV7-9 and TRBJ2-3, with a tentative D call TRBD2 (6 bases). CDR3 length: 12 amino acids. V was pared by 4 bases and J by 6 bases, with 8 bases between. The germline CDR1 and CDR2 sequences are SEHNR and FQNEAQ (reference sequence). Here the CDR3 reads CASSSLADTQYF. CDR3 DNA sequence: TGTGCCAGCAGCTCCCTAGCGGATACGCAGTATTTT.

The chain links TRBV6-2 or TRBV6-3 to TRBJ2-7; D unclear. The CDR3 is 14 amino acids. The ends were cut back, 6 bases at V and 1 base at J, with 13 bases in the middle. Germline CDR1 is MNHEY and CDR2 is SVGEGT. The CDR3 loop reads CASSRQLRSYEQYF. CDR3 DNA sequence: TGTGCCAGCAGCCGCCAGCTCCGATCCTACGAGCAGTACTTC.

The gene calls are TRBV30 and TRBJ1-5, with D possibly TRBD1 on 5 matching bases. Germline V gene sequence: CDR1 GTSNPN, CDR2 SVGIG (reference sequence). The CDR3 covers 15 residues. V lost 3 bases, J lost 4 bases, and 16 bases lay in between. The CDR3 coding sequence is TGTGCCTGGAGGGCGGCAGGGCGGGAGAATCAGCCCCAGCATTTT. Translated, it gives CAWRAAGRENQPQHF.

CDR3 in amino acids: CASSQEWPESKEKLFF. The CDR3 DNA is TGCGCCAGCAGCCAAGAATGGCCGGAGTCGAAGGAAAAACTGTTTTTT. The rearrangement uses TRBV4-1 and TRBJ1-4; D not certain. V was shortened by 0 bases and J by 8 bases, with 16 bases between the two germline ends. The CDR3 has 16 amino acids. Germline CDR1 MGHRA, CDR2 YSYEKL.

The chain joins TRBV6-5 to TRBJ1-4; 10 bases map to TRBD1. Germline assignment: CDR1 MNHEY and CDR2 SVGAGI. Trimming removed 0 bases from V and 6 bases from J; junction bases left unmatched: 4. The CDR3 totals 16 residues. The CDR3 here is CASSYSFGTGDEKLFF. CDR3 DNA: TGTGCCAGCAGTTACTCTTTTGGGACAGGGGATGAAAAACTGTTTTTT.

This sequence joins TRBV19 and TRBJ2-1; TRBD1 might be the D (7 bases). V lost 7 bases to trimming and J lost 2 bases, with 12 bases between them. The CDR3 length is 14 residues. Germline CDR1 is LNHDA and CDR2 is SQIVND (reference sequence). The CDR3: CASIGRGAYNEQFF. CDR3 DNA: TGTGCCAGTATTGGCAGGGGGGCCTACAATGAGCAGTTCTTC.

The chain has TRBV2 and TRBJ2-1, with TRBD2 identical over 8 bases. In germline, CDR1 is SNHLY, CDR2 FYNNEI. J gave up 4 bases and V 4 bases, and 3 bases lay outside the gene matches. CDR3 length: 14 amino acids. The CDR3 sequence is CASSVTGGYNEQFF. CDR3 DNA sequence: TGTGCCAGCAGTGTCACGGGGGGGTACAATGAGCAGTTCTTC. Drawing the rest from reference TRBV2 and TRBJ2-1, the complete variable domain is EPEVTQTPSHQVTQMGQEVILRCVPISNHLYFYWYRQILGQKVEFLVSFYNNEISEKSEIFDDQFSVERPDGSNFTLKIRSTKLEDSAMYFCASSVTGGYNEQFFGPGTRLTVL.

The rearrangement links TRBV10-2 to TRBJ1-5; perhaps TRBD1 as D (6 bases). CDR3 length: 15 residues. Germline lookup yields CDR1 WSHSY and CDR2 SAAADI. V shed 4 bases and J shed 4 bases, with 14 bases lying between them. CDR3 nucleotides: TGCGCCAGCAGTGTATCAGGGACATTAAATCAGCCCCAGCATTTT. Translating it yields CASSVSGTLNQPQHF.

There are a few counts of this clone. The chain uses TRBV18 and TRBJ2-3, with TRBD2 identical over 8 bases. CDR1 KGHSH and CDR2 LQKENI come from the germline V gene. Losses at the gene ends were 3 bases for V and 0 bases for J; bases not matched to a gene: 17. This CDR3 contains 20 residues. CDR3 loop: CASSPLSGSARNFSTDTQYF. CDR3 nucleotide sequence: TGTGCCAGCTCACCCCTCAGCGGGAGCGCCCGGAACTTTAGCACAGATACGCAGTATTTT.

The chain employs TRBV7-8 and TRBJ2-7, with 9 bases fitting TRBD1. Trimming took 2 bases from V and 3 from J; bases not matched to a gene: 5. This CDR3 is built from 15 residues. Germline assignment: CDR1 SGHVS and CDR2 FQNEAQ. As DNA, the CDR3 is TGTGCCAGCAGCTTAAGGGACAGGGCCGACTACGAGCAGTACTTC. Protein sequence: CASSLRDRADYEQYF. Filled out from reference TRBV7-8 and TRBJ2-7, the complete variable domain reads GAGVSQSPRYKVAKRGQDVALRCDPISGHVSLFWYQQALGQGPEFLTYFQNEAQLDKSGLPSDRFFAERPEGSVSTLKIQRTQQEDSAVYLCASSLRDRADYEQYFGPGTRLTVT.

This clone has more than one count but fewer than ten. V and J are TRBV7-9 and TRBJ1-6; 8 bases match TRBD1. From germline, CDR1 is SEHNR and CDR2 FQNEAQ (reference sequence). The CDR3 totals 15 residues. Trimming took 0 bases from V and 9 from J; bases not matched to a gene: 4. The CDR3: CASSLAAGGISPLHF. In nucleotides, the CDR3 is TGTGCCAGCAGCTTAGCGGCAGGGGGCATTTCACCCCTCCACTTT.

As DNA, the CDR3 is TGTGCCTGGAGTCAAGGGGGCGGGTGGGATGGCTACACCTTC. This codes for CAWSQGGGWDGYTF. The chain combines TRBV30 with TRBJ1-2; the match to TRBD1 covers 7 bases. The germline CDR1 and CDR2 sequences are GTSNPN and SVGIG (reference sequence). Unmatched junction bases numbered 9, after V lost 2 bases and J lost 6 bases. CDR3 length: 14 residues. Using reference TRBV30 and TRBJ1-2 for the parts outside the CDR3, the full variable domain is SQTIHQWPATLVQPVGSPLSLECTVEGTSNPNLYWYRQAAGRGLQLLFYSVGIGQISSEVPQNLSASRPQDRQFILSSKKLLLSDSGFYLCAWSQGGGWDGYTFGSGTRLTVV.

The V and J genes are TRBV19 and TRBJ1-5; 7 bases fit TRBD1. Per germline, CDR1 LNHDA and CDR2 SQIVND (reference sequence). After removal of 6 bases from V and 8 bases from J, the junction contained 10 bases not matched to a gene. The CDR3 spans 14 residues. As DNA, the CDR3 is TGTGCCAGTAGGCCACAGGGGTTAGTGGAGCCCCAGCATTTT. It specifies CASRPQGLVEPQHF.

V and J are TRBV27 and TRBJ2-1, with D possibly being TRBD2 (7 bases). This CDR3 is built from 14 residues. Germline V CDR1 and CDR2: MNHEY, SMNVEV (reference sequence). V dropped 4 bases and J dropped 4 bases, with 11 bases sitting between them. The CDR3 protein is CASSSGGPYNEQFF. The CDR3 DNA reads as TGTGCCAGCAGTTCGGGGGGCCCTTACAATGAGCAGTTCTTC.

This chain links TRBV19 with TRBJ2-3; TRBD1 matches 10 bases. The J segment lost 2 bases and the V segment lost 3 bases, leaving 2 bases of the junction unmatched. This CDR3 spans 15 amino acids. Germline V gene data show CDR1 as LNHDA and CDR2 as SQIVND (reference sequence). CDR3 DNA sequence: TGTGCCAGTAGTATGGGGACAGGGGTCACAGATACGCAGTATTTT. Encoded protein: CASSMGTGVTDTQYF.

This chain uses TRBV6-4 with TRBJ1-5; perhaps TRBD1 as D (5 bases). The CDR3 has 16 residues. Germline V lookup: CDR1 MRHNA, CDR2 SNTAGT. Trimming removed 0 bases at V and 2 bases at J, with 11 bases between. This CDR3 is CASSDSRDARNQPQHF. CDR3 bases: TGTGCCAGCAGTGACTCCCGGGACGCCCGCAATCAGCCCCAGCATTTT.

This sequence joins TRBV19 and TRBJ1-5, with a tentative D call TRBD1 (6 bases). CDR1 and CDR2 (germline): LNHDA, SQIVND (reference sequence). The ends were cut back, 8 bases at V and 6 bases at J, with 14 bases in the middle. The CDR3 totals 13 residues. The CDR3 is CASSPGAGQPQHF. CDR3 coding DNA: TGTGCCAGTTCCCCGGGGGCGGGTCAGCCCCAGCATTTT.

The chain uses TRBV3-1 (or the pseudogene TRBV3-2) and TRBJ1-6; D perhaps matches TRBD1 (6 bases). CDR3 size: 15 residues. Germline V lookup: CDR1 LGHDT, CDR2 YNNKEL (reference sequence). The ends were cut back, 1 base at V and 7 bases at J, with 11 bases in the middle. CDR3: CASSQGGRGNSPLHF. The CDR3 region has the DNA TGTGCCAGCAGCCAAGGAGGCAGGGGCAATTCACCCCTCCACTTT.

The chain links TRBV30 to TRBJ2-3; 13 nucleotides line up with TRBD2. Germline V gene data show CDR1 as GTSNPN and CDR2 as SVGIG (reference sequence). J gave up 6 bases and V 0 bases, and 3 bases lay outside the gene matches. This CDR3 is 15 amino acids long. CDR3 region: CAWSVLAGGEDTQYF. The CDR3 DNA follows: TGTGCCTGGAGTGTACTAGCGGGGGGGGAGGATACGCAGTATTTT. The whole variable domain, remainder taken from reference TRBV30 and TRBJ2-3, is SQTIHQWPATLVQPVGSPLSLECTVEGTSNPNLYWYRQAAGRGLQLLFYSVGIGQISSEVPQNLSASRPQDRQFILSSKKLLLSDSGFYLCAWSVLAGGEDTQYFGPGTRLTVL.

This chain links TRBV28 with TRBJ1-5; 7 nucleotides line up with TRBD1. This CDR3 is built from 16 residues. With V trimmed by 5 bases and J by 6 bases, 13 bases remained unmatched. Germline CDR1 and CDR2: MDHEN and SYDVKM. The CDR3 bases are TGTGCCAGCAGTCCGGTCGGGAAGGGGGCCATTCAGCCCCAGCATTTT. Its translation: CASSPVGKGAIQPQHF.

This clone is a singleton in its sample. The chain couples TRBV18 to TRBJ2-7; no reliable D call. The germline CDR1 and CDR2 sequences are KGHSH and LQKENI. V gave up 2 bases and J gave up 3 bases, with 11 bases separating them. The CDR3 runs 14 residues. The CDR3 region is CASSPDQQNYEQYF. For the CDR3, the DNA is TGTGCCAGCTCACCAGATCAACAGAACTACGAGCAGTACTTC.